What follows is one T cell receptor (beta chain) and its context. This sample is drawn from a study of molecular identifiers for immune sequencing clone quantification. Using a CD8+CD4-CCR7+CD45RA+ phenotype, naive CD8 T cells were sorted. Trimming shortened V by 7 bases and J by 1 base, and 13 bases separated the two germline ends. In germline, CDR1 is SEHNR, CDR2 FQNEAQ (reference sequence). The CDR3 runs to 14 residues. TCRdb analysed the PCR reads with MiXCR anew, one entry per CDR3 protein. This table has some 590,000 distinct CDR3 sequences, roughly 25% appearing once. The sample taken for sequencing was naive CD8+ T cells from blood, with Jurkat cell RNA spiked in. Subset noted: FACS-sorted CD8+CD4-CCR7+CD45RA+ naive T cells. The clonotype was recovered from a human donor in good health. Some libraries in this study had Jurkat cell RNA spiked in. This chain joins TRBV7-9 and TRBJ1-1; a weak D match, TRBD1 (6 bases). The CDR3: CASIPGQRNTEAFF. CDR3 DNA sequence: TGTGCCAGCATCCCTGGACAGAGGAACACTGAAGCTTTCTTT. Variable domain in full (rest from reference TRBV7-9 and TRBJ1-1): DTGVSQNPRHKITKRGQNVTFRCDPISEHNRLYWYRQTLGQGPEFLTYFQNEAQLEKSRLLSDRFSAERPKGSFSTLEIQRTEQGDSAMYLCASIPGQRNTEAFFGQGTRLTVV.